This T cell receptor (beta chain) is drawn from a study of T cell repertoires in cytomegalovirus infection. Broader study findings: Carriers of CMV plus the relevant HLA were identified by cumulative public TCR beta family frequency.

In regard to this clonotype: Its antigen is as yet unknown.

One entry per CDR3 protein, called by TCRdb with MiXCR from the reads. Of about 250,000 distinct CDR3 sequences listed, about 18% are singletons. This CDR3 spans 13 amino acids. Looked up from germline, CDR1 is SGHRS and CDR2 is YFSETQ. V lost 3 bases and J 7 bases, leaving 13 bases between the germline ends. The origin of this receptor is a human donor in good health (CMV status not recorded). Some clones in this sample may be carry-over from other donors' samples. Material for sequencing was CD8+ T cells from PBMCs. The V call is TRBV5-1, the J call TRBJ1-1; possibly TRBD1 for D (6 bases). CDR3 sequence reads: CASSSQGPYEAFF. The CDR3 bases are TGCGCCAGCAGCTCACAGGGCCCCTATGAAGCTTTCTTT.